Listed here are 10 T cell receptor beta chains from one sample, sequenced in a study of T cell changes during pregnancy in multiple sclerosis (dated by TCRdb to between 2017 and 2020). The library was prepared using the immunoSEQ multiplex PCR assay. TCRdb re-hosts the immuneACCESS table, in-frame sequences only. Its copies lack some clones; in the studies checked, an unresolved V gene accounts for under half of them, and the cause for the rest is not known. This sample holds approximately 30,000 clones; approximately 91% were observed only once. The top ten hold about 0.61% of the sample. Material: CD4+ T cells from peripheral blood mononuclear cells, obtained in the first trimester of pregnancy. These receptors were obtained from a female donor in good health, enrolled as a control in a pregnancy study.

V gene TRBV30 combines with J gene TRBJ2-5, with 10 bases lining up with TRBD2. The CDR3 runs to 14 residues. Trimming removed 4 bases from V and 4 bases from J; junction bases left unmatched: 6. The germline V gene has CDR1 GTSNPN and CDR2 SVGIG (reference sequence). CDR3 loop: CAWTGLAVGETQYF. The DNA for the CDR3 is TGTGCCTGGACCGGACTAGCGGTCGGAGAGACCCAGTACTTC.

In nucleotides, the CDR3 is TGTGCCAGCAAATTAGCGGGGGGTCACGAGCAGTACTTC. This translates into CASKLAGGHEQYF. This sequence joins TRBV27 and TRBJ2-7, with 10 bases that match TRBD2. Losses at the gene ends were 7 bases for V and 5 bases for J; bases not matched to a gene: 5. The V gene's germline CDR1 is MNHEY and CDR2 SMNVEV (reference sequence). This CDR3 is 13 amino acids long.

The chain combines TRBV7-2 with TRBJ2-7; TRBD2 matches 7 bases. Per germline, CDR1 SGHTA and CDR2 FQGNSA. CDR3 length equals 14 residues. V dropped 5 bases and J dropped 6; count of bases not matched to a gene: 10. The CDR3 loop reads CASSPGGDGAEQYF. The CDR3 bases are TGTGCCAGCAGCCCTGGGGGGGATGGGGCCGAGCAGTACTTC.

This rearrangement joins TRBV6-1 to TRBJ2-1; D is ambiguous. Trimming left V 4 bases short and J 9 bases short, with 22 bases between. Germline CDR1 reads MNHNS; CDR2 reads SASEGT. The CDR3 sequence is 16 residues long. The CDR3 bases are TGTGCCAGCAGTGCGGGTAGGATCGGTGTGAGAGTTGAGCAGTTCTTC. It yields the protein CASSAGRIGVRVEQFF.

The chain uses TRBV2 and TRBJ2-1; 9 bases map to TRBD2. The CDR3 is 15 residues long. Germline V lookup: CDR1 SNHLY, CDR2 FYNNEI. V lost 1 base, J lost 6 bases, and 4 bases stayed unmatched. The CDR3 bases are TGTGCCAGCAGTGAAGTACTAGCGGGCTTCAATGAGCAGTTCTTC. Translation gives CASSEVLAGFNEQFF.

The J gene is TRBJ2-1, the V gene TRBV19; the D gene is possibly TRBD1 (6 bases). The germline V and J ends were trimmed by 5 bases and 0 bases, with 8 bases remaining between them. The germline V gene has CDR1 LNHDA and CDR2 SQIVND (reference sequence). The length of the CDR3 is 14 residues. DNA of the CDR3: TGTGCCAGTAGTGCACAGGGCTCCTACAATGAGCAGTTCTTC. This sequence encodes CASSAQGSYNEQFF.

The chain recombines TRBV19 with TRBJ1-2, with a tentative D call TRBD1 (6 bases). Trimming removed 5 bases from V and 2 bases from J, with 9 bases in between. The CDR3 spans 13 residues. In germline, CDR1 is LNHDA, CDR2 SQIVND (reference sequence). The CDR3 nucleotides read TGTGCCAGTAGTTCCCAGGGGAACTATGGCTACACCTTC. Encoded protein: CASSSQGNYGYTF.

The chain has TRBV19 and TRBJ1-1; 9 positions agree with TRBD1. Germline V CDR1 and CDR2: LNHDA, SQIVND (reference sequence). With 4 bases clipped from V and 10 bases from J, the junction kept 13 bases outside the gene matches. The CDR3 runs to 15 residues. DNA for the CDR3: TGTGCCAGTAGTAGGGTGGACAGGGGAGACCCGAGAGCTTTCTTT. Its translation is CASSRVDRGDPRAFF.

The CDR3 region has the DNA TGTGCCATCAGTGAGACGGGACAGTCCTACGAGCAGTACTTC. Encoded protein: CAISETGQSYEQYF. The genes are TRBV10-3 and TRBJ2-5; 7 bases match TRBD1. TRBJ2-7 matches the DNA end more closely, so the J call is doubtful. The CDR3 is 14 amino acids. The V gene's germline CDR1 is ENHRY and CDR2 SYGVKD.

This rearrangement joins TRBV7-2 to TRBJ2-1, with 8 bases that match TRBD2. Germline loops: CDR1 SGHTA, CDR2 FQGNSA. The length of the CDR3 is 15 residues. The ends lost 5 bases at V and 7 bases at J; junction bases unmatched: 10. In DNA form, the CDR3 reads TGTGCCAGCAGCCCAACCGGGACTAGTTTTAATGAGCAGTTCTTC. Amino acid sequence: CASSPTGTSFNEQFF. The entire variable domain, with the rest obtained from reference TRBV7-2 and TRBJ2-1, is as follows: GAGVSQSPSNKVTEKGKDVELRCDPISGHTALYWYRQSLGQGLEFLIYFQGNSAPDKSGLPSDRFSAERTGGSVSTLTIQRTQQEDSAVYLCASSPTGTSFNEQFFGPGTRLTVL.